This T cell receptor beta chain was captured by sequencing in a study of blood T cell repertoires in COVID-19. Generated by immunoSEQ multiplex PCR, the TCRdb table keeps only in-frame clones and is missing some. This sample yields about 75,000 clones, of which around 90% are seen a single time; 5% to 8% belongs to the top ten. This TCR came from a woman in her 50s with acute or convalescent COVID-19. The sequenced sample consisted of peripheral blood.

DNA of the CDR3: TGTGCCAGCAGTGGACAGGGCCCTTCACCCCTCCACTTT. This translates into CASSGQGPSPLHF. This sequence joins TRBV2 and TRBJ1-6; TRBD1 aligns across 7 bases. Germline assignment: CDR1 SNHLY and CDR2 FYNNEI. The CDR3 has 13 residues. Losses at the gene ends were 4 bases for V and 9 bases for J; bases not matched to a gene: 3. Supplemented by reference TRBV2 and TRBJ1-6, the full variable domain reads EPEVTQTPSHQVTQMGQEVILRCVPISNHLYFYWYRQILGQKVEFLVSFYNNEISEKSEIFDDQFSVERPDGSNFTLKIRSTKLEDSAMYFCASSGQGPSPLHFGNGTRLTVT.